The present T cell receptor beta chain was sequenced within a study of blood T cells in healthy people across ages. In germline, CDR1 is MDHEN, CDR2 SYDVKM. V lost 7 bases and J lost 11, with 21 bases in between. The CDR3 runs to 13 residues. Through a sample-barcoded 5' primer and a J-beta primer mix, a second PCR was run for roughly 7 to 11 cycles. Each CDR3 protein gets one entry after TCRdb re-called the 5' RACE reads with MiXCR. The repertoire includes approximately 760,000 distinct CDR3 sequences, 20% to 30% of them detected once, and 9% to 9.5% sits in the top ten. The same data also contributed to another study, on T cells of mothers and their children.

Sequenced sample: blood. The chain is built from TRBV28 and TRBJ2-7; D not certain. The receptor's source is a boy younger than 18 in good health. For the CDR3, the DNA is TGTGCCAGCACGACGGACCCGGTTCGAGGAGAGTACTTC. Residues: CASTTDPVRGEYF.